This TCR beta chain was identified during a study of PD-1 blockade in classical Hodgkin lymphoma. Turning to the study itself: Patients were dosed intravenously with nivolumab at 3 mg/kg every 2 weeks. Study findings and constraints: Complete responders possessed baseline diversity comparable to newly diagnosed patients. Prior therapy or disease activity may underlie the repertoire differences, whose causes remain undefined. TCR diversity in CD4+, not CD8+, cells rose significantly by C4D1.

Of note for this clone: Antigen: not known.

Germline V lookup: CDR1 ENHRY, CDR2 SYGVKD. The CDR3 spans 15 residues. V was clipped by 6 bases and J by 1 base; unmatched bases: 7. Here immunoSEQ multiplex PCR was the method, and the copy in TCRdb shows in-frame clones only, minus some. Of roughly 15,000 clones listed, over 70% are singletons. Brentuximab vedotin exposure varied among the patients, all of whom had relapsed after autologous stem cell transplantation. This TCR came from a human donor with classical Hodgkin lymphoma. The chain is built from TRBV10-3 and TRBJ2-7, with 9 bases identical to TRBD2. The source material was peripheral blood mononuclear cells (PBMCs), sampled before the second cycle of nivolumab. The CDR3 sequence is CAISAPTSGSYEQYF. CDR3 bases: TGTGCCATCAGCGCACCGACTAGCGGATCCTACGAGCAGTACTTC.